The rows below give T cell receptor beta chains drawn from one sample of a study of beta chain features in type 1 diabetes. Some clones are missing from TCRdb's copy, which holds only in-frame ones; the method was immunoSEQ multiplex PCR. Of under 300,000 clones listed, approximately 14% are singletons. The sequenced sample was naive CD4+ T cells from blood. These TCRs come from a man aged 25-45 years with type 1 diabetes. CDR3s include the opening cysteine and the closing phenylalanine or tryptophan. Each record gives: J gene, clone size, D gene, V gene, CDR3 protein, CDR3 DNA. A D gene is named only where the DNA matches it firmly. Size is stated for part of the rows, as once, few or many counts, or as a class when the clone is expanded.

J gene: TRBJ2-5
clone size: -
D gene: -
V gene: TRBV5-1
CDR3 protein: CASSEDSSEWETQYF
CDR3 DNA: TGCGCCAGCAGCGAAGACAGTTCTGAATGGGAGACCCAGTACTTC

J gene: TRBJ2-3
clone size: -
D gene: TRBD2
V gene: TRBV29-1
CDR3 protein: CSAARLAGEVPDTQYF
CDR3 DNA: TGCAGCGCAGCTCGACTAGCGGGAGAGGTTCCAGATACGCAGTATTTT

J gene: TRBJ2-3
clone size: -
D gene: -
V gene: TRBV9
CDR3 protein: CASSVVQGMGTDTQYF
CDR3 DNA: TGTGCCAGCAGCGTAGTTCAGGGCATGGGCACAGATACGCAGTATTTT

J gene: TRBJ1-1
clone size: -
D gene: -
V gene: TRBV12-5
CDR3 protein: CASGSGGTEAFF
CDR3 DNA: TGTGCTAGTGGCTCGGGGGGCACTGAAGCTTTCTTT

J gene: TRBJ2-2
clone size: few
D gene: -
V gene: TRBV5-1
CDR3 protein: CASSGRERSTGELFF
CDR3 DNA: TGCGCCAGCAGCGGACGGGAGAGATCCACCGGGGAGCTGTTTTTT

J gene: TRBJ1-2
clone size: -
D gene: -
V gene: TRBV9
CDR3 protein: CASNPGGGDYGYTF
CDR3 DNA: TGTGCCAGCAACCCCGGGGGTGGGGACTATGGCTACACCTTC

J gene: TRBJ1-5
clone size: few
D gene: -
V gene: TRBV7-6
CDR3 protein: CASSSNRAGAMEPQHF
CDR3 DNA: TGTGCCAGCAGCTCTAATAGGGCAGGGGCGATGGAGCCCCAGCATTTT

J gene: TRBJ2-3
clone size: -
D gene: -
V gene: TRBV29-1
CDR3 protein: CSVGGRGTDTQYF
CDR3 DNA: TGCAGCGTCGGGGGACGAGGCACAGATACGCAGTATTTT

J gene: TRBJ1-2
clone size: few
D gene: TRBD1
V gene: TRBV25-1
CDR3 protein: CASSEGARDRGNYGYTF
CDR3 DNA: TGTGCCAGCAGTGAAGGTGCCAGGGACAGGGGGAACTATGGCTACACCTTC

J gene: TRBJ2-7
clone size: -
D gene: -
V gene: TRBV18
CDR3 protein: CASSPAIGGEQYF
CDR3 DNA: TGTGCCAGCTCACCAGCTATTGGGGGGGAGCAGTACTTC

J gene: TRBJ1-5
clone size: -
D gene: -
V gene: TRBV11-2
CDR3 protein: CASSLGPGPQHF
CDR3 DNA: TGTGCCAGCAGCTTAGGTCCGGGGCCCCAGCATTTT

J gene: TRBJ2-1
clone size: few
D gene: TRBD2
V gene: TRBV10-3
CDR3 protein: CAISRLAGDNEQFF
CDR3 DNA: TGTGCCATCAGTCGACTAGCGGGAGACAATGAGCAGTTCTTC

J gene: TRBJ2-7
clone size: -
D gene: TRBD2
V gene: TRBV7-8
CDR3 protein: CASSRLAGYEQYF
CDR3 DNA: TGTGCCAGCAGCCGACTAGCGGGATACGAGCAGTACTTC

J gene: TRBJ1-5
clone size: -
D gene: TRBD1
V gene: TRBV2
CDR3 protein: CASSESRGQGPQHF
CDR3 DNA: TGTGCCAGCAGTGAATCCAGGGGGCAAGGGCCCCAGCATTTT

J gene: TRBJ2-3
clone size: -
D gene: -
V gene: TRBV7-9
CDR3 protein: CASSRSQGTDTQYF
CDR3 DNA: TGTGCCAGCAGTAGAAGCCAAGGCACAGATACGCAGTATTTT

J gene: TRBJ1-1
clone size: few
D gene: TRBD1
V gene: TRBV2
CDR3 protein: CASSSPGAGQSVTEAFF
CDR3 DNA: TGTGCCAGCAGCTCCCCAGGGGCGGGACAGAGTGTAACTGAAGCTTTCTTT

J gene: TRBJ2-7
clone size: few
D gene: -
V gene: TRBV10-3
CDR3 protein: CAISLDSYEQYF
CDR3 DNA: TGTGCCATCAGCTTGGACAGCTACGAGCAGTACTTC

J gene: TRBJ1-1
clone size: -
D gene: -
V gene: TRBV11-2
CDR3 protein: CASSSGQSMNTEAFF
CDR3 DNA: TGTGCCAGCAGCTCCGGACAGAGCATGAACACTGAAGCTTTCTTT

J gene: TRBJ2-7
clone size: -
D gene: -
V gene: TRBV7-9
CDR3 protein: CASRSLRDMGEQYF
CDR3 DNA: TGTGCCAGCAGGTCCCTCAGAGACATGGGCGAGCAGTACTTC

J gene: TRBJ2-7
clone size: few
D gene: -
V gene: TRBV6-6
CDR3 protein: CASSLRLALDEQYF
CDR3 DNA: TGTGCCAGCAGTTTAAGACTCGCCCTGGACGAGCAGTACTTC

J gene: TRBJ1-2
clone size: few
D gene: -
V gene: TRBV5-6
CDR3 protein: CASSLAGTNYGYTF
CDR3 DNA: TGTGCCAGCAGCTTGGCAGGAACTAACTATGGCTACACCTTC

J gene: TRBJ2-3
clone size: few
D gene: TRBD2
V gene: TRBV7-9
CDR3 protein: CASSLGLAGADTQYF
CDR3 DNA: TGTGCCAGCAGCTTAGGACTAGCGGGAGCAGATACGCAGTATTTT

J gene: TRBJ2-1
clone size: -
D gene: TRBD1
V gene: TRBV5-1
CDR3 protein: CASSQGARRSYNEQFF
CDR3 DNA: TGCGCCAGCAGCCAGGGGGCCCGCCGTTCCTACAATGAGCAGTTCTTC

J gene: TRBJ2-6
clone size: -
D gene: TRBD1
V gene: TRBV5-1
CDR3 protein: CASSRWTGQGSGANVLTF
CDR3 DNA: TGCGCCAGCAGCCGCTGGACAGGTCAGGGGTCTGGGGCCAACGTCCTGACTTTC

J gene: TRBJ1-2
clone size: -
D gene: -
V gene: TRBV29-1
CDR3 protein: CSVRQRQGYTF
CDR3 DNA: TGCAGCGTTCGACAGAGGCAGGGCTACACCTTC

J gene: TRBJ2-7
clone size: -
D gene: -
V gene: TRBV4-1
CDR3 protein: CASSQERLSYEQYF
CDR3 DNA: TGCGCCAGCAGCCAAGAGAGGCTCTCCTACGAGCAGTACTTC

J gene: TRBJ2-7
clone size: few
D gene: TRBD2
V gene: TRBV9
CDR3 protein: CASSPATSGPYEQYF
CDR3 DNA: TGTGCCAGCAGCCCGGCGACTAGCGGGCCCTACGAGCAGTACTTC

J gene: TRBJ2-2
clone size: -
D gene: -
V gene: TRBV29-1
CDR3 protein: CSVVRGSNTGELFF
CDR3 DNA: TGCAGCGTTGTCCGGGGATCGAACACCGGGGAGCTGTTTTTT

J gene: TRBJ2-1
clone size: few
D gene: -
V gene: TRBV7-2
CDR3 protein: CASSTHFGSYNEQFF
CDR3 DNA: TGTGCCAGCAGCACCCACTTTGGCTCCTACAATGAGCAGTTCTTC

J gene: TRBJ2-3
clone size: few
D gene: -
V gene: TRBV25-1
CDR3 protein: CASSQFATDTQYF
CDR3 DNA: TGTGCCAGCAGTCAGTTTGCCACAGATACGCAGTATTTT

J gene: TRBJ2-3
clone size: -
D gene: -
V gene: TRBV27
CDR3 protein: CASSFYLSTDTQYF
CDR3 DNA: TGTGCCAGCAGTTTCTACCTTAGCACAGATACGCAGTATTTT

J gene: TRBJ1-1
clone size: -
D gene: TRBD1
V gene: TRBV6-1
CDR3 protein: CASSESRDRFTEAFF
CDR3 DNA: TGTGCCAGCAGTGAATCAAGGGACAGGTTCACTGAAGCTTTCTTT

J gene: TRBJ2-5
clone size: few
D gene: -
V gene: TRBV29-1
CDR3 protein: CSSSRGQETQYF
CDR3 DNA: TGCAGCTCCTCTAGGGGGCAAGAGACCCAGTACTTC

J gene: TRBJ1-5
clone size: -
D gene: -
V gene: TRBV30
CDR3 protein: CAWGGAGDQPQHF
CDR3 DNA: TGTGCCTGGGGGGGCGCCGGCGATCAGCCCCAGCATTTT

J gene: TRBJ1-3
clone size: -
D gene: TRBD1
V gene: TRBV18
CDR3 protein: CASSRGQGGSGNTIYF
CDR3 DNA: TGTGCCAGCTCACGAGGACAGGGAGGTTCTGGAAACACCATATATTTT

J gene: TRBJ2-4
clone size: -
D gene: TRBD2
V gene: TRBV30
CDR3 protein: CAWRRPAGGPGKNIQYF
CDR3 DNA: TGTGCCTGGAGAAGACCAGCGGGAGGGCCAGGCAAAAACATTCAGTACTTC

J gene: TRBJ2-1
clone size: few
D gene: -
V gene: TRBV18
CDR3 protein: CASSPQGNEQFF
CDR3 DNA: TGTGCCAGCTCACCACAGGGGAATGAGCAGTTCTTC

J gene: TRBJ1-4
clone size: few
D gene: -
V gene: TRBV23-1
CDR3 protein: CASSQREVGKLFF
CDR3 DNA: TGCGCCAGCAGTCAACGGGAAGTTGGAAAACTGTTTTTT

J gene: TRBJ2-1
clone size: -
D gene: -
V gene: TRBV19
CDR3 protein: CASSPGLSNEQFF
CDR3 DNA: TGTGCCAGTAGTCCTGGACTCAGCAATGAGCAGTTCTTC

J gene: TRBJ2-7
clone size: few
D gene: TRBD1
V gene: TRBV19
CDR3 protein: CASSRTGPRGEQYF
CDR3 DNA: TGTGCCAGTAGTCGGACAGGCCCGAGGGGGGAGCAGTACTTC

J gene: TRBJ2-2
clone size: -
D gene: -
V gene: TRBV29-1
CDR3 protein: CSVVDKSNTGELFF
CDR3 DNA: TGCAGCGTCGTAGACAAGTCGAACACCGGGGAGCTGTTTTTT

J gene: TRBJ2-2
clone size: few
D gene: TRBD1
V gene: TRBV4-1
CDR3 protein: CASRLPGQGNGELFF
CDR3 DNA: TGCGCCAGCAGACTACCGGGACAGGGGAACGGGGAGCTGTTTTTT

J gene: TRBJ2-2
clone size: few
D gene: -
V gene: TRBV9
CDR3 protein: CASSVQGDTGELFF
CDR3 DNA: TGTGCCAGCAGCGTACAAGGGGACACCGGGGAGCTGTTTTTT

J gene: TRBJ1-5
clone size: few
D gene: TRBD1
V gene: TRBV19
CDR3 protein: CASSILDRENQPQHF
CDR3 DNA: TGTGCCAGTAGTATATTGGACAGGGAAAATCAGCCCCAGCATTTT

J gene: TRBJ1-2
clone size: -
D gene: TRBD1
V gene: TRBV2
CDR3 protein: CASITGQGLRGYTF
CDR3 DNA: TGTGCCAGCATCACGGGACAGGGCCTTAGAGGCTACACCTTC

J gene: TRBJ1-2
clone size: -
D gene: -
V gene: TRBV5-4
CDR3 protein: CASSFPGGLVGYTF
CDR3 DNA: TGTGCCAGCAGCTTTCCGGGTGGGTTGGTCGGCTACACCTTC

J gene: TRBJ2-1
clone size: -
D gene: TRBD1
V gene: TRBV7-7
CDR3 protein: CASSLSGQGDEQFF
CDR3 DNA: TGTGCTAGCAGCTTATCCGGACAGGGAGATGAGCAGTTCTTC

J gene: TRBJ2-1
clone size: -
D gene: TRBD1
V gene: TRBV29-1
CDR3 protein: CSVEESPGTADHNEQFF
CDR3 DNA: TGCAGCGTTGAAGAAAGCCCCGGGACAGCGGACCACAATGAGCAGTTCTTC